This T cell receptor beta chain was identified in a study of T cells after yellow fever vaccination. Study-wide findings and caveats: Booster samples showed a return of most primary-vaccination clones (under 98% CD4, over 70% CD8). A small share of clonotypes appeared in both CD4 and CD8 compartments. The secondary response showed a weaker magnitude and a faster peak, day 5 versus 15.

The authors made TCR cDNA by 5'RACE template switching, adding a universal primer site and UMIs. Via MiXCR, TCRdb re-called the 5' RACE reads, giving one row per CDR3 protein. The data contain fewer than 650,000 distinct CDR3 sequences, roughly a fifth of them singletons. This clonotype came up a few times. Its antigen remains unknown. This CDR3 has 16 amino acids. With 6 bases clipped from V and 7 bases from J, the junction kept 13 bases outside the gene matches. CDR1 is MNHEY and CDR2 is SVGEGT in the germline V gene. The TCR was taken from a man aged 18 to 30 who received the YFV17D yellow fever vaccine. Sequenced here: PBMCs, sampled roughly 20 days after the first yellow fever vaccination. The chain couples TRBV6-2 or TRBV6-3 to TRBJ2-1, with 9 bases fitting TRBD2. The CDR3 sequence is CASSAQGGGALNEQFF. CDR3 nucleotides: TGTGCCAGCAGCGCCCAGGGCGGGGGGGCGTTGAATGAGCAGTTCTTC.